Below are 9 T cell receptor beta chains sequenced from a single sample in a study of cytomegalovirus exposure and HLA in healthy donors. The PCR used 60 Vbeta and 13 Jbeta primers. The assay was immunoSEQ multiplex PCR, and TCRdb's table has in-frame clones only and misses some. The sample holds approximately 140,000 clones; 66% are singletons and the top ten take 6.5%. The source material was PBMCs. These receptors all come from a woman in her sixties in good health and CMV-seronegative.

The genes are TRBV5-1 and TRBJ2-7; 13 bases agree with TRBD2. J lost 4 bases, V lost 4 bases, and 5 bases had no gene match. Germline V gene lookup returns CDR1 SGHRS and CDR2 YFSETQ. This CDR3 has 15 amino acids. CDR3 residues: CASSVTSGRRYEQYF. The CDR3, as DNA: TGCGCCAGCAGCGTGACTAGCGGGAGGAGGTACGAGCAGTACTTC.

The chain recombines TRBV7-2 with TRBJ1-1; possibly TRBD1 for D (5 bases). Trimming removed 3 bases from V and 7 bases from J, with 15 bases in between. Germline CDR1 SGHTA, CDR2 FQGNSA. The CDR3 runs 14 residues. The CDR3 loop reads CASSFDSLLGEAFF. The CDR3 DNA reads TGTGCCAGCAGCTTCGACAGTCTGCTGGGTGAAGCTTTCTTT. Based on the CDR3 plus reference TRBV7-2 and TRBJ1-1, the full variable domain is GAGVSQSPSNKVTEKGKDVELRCDPISGHTALYWYRQSLGQGLEFLIYFQGNSAPDKSGLPSDRFSAERTGGSVSTLTIQRTQQEDSAVYLCASSFDSLLGEAFFGQGTRLTVV.

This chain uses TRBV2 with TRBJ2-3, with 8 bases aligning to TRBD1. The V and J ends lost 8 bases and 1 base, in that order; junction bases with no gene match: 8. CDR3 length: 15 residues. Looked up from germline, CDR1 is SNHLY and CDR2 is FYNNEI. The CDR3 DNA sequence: TGTGCCAGCGAGCCTCAGGGGGCTGGCACAGATACGCAGTATTTT. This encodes CASEPQGAGTDTQYF.

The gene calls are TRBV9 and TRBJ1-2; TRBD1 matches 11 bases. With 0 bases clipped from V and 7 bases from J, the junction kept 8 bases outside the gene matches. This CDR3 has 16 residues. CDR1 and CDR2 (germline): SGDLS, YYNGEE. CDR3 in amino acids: CASSVGGGQGVFGYTF. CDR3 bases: TGTGCCAGCAGCGTAGGGGGGGGACAGGGGGTATTTGGCTACACCTTC.

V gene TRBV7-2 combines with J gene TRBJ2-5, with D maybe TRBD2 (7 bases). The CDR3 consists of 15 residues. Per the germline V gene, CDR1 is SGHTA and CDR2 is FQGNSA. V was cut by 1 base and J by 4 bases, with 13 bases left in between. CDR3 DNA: TGTGCCAGCAGCTTAGGGGGGGGGCTAAGAGAGACCCAGTACTTC. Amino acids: CASSLGGGLRETQYF.

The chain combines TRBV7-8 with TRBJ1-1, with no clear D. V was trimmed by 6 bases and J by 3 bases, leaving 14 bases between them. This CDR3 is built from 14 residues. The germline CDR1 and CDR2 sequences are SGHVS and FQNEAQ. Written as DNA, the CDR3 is TGTGCCAGCAGAGATTGGGCCGATGACACTGAAGCTTTCTTT. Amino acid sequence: CASRDWADDTEAFF. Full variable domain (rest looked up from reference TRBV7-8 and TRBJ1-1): GAGVSQSPRYKVAKRGQDVALRCDPISGHVSLFWYQQALGQGPEFLTYFQNEAQLDKSGLPSDRFFAERPEGSVSTLKIQRTQQEDSAVYLCASRDWADDTEAFFGQGTRLTVV.

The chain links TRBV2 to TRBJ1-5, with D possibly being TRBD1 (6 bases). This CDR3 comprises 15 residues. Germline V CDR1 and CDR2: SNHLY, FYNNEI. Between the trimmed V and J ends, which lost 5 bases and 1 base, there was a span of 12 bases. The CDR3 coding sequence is TGTGCCAGCAGTTTTCGGACAGTAAGCAATCAGCCCCAGCATTTT. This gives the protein CASSFRTVSNQPQHF. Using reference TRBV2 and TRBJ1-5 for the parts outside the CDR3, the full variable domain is EPEVTQTPSHQVTQMGQEVILRCVPISNHLYFYWYRQILGQKVEFLVSFYNNEISEKSEIFDDQFSVERPDGSNFTLKIRSTKLEDSAMYFCASSFRTVSNQPQHFGDGTRLSIL.

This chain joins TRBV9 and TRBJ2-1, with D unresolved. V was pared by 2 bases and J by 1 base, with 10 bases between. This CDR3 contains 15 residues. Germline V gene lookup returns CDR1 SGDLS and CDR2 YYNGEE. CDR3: CASSVLTGSYNEQFF. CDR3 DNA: TGTGCCAGCAGCGTCCTGACTGGATCCTACAATGAGCAGTTCTTC.

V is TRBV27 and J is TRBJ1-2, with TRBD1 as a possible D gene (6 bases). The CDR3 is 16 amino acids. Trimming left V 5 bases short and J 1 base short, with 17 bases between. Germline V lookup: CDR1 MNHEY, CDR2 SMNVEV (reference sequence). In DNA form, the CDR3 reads TGTGCCAGCAGTGGGCTCGACAGGCCCGATAACTATGGCTACACCTTC. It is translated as CASSGLDRPDNYGYTF.